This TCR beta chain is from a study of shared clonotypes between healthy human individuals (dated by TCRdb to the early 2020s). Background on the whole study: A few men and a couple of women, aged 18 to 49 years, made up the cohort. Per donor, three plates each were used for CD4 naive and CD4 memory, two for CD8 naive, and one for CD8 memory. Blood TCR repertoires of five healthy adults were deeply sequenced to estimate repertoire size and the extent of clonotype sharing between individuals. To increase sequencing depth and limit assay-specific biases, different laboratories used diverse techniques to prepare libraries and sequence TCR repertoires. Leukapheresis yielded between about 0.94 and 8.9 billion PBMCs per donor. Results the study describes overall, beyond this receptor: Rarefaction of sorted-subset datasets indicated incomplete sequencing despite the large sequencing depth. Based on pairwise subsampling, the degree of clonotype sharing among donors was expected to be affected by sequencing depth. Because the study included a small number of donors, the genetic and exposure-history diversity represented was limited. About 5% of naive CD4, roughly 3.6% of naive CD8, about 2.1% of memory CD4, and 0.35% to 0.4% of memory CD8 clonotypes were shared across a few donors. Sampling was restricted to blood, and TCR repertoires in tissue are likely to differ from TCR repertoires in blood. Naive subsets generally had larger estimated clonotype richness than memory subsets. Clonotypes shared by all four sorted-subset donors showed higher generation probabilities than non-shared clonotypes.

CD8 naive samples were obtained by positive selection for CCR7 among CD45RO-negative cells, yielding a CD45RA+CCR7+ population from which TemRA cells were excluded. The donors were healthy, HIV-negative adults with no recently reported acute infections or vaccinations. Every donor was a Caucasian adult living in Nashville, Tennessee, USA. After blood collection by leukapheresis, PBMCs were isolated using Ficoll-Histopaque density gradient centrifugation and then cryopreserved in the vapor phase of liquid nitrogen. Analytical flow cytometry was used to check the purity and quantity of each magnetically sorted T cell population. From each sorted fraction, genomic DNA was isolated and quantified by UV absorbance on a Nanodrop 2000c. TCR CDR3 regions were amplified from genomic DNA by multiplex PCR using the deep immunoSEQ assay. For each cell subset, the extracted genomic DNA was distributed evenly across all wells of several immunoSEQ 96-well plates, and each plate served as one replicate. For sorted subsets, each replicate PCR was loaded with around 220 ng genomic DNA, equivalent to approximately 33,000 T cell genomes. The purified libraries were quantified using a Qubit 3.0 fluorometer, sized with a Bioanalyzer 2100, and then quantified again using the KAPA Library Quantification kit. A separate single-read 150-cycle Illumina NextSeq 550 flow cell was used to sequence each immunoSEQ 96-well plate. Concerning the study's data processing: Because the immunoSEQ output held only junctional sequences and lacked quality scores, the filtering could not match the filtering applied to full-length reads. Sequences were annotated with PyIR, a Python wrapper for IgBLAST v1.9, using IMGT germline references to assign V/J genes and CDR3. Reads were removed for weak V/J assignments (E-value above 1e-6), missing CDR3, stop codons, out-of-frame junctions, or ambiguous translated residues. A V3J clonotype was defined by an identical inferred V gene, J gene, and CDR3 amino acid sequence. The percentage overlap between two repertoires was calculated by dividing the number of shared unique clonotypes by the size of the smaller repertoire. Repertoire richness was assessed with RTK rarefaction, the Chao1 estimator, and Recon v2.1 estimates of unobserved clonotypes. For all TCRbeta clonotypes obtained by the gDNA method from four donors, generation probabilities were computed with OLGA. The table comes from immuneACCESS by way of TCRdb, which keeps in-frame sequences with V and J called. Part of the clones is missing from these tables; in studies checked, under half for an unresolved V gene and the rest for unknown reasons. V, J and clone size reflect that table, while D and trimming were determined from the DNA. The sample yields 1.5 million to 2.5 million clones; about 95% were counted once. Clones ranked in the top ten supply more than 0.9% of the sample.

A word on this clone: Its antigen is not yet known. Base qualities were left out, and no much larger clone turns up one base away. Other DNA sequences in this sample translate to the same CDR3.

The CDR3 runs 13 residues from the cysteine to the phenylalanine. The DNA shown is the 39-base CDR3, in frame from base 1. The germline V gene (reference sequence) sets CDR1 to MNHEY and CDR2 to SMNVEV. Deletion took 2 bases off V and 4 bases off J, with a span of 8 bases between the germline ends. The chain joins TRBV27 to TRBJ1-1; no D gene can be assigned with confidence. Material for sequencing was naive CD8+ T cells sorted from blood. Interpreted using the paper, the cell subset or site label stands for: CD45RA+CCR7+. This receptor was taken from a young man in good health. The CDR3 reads CASSLTRGTEAFF. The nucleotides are TGTGCCAGCAGTTTAACACGGGGCACTGAAGCTTTCTTT.